This TCR beta chain is drawn from a study of technical replicates of blood from a few donors. Clones were read by immunoSEQ multiplex PCR, and TCRdb kept only the in-frame ones, dropping some. The profile covers about 100,000 clones, with over 90% appearing a single time and 0.34% taken by the ten largest. The V segment lost 3 bases and the J segment 5 bases; nucleotides outside the gene matches: 4. Per germline, CDR1 SGDLS and CDR2 YYNGEE. The CDR3 runs 14 residues. This clonotype originated in a human donor in good health. Material: T cells isolated from PBMCs. The chain combines TRBV9 with TRBJ2-1, with TRBD1 identical over 8 bases. CDR3 protein: CASSGTGRHNEQFF. The CDR3 coding sequence is TGTGCCAGCAGCGGGACAGGGCGGCACAATGAGCAGTTCTTC.